This TCR beta chain was captured in a study of blood T cell repertoires in COVID-19. Whole-study context: The United States, Italy and Spain supplied acute and convalescent COVID-19 samples. Sample material is recorded as cDNA or gDNA derived from T cells, B-cell-depleted T cells, or PBMCs.

This clone has just a few counts. Original methodology: Amplifying reference gene primers gave estimates of nucleated cell counts. The assay was immunoSEQ multiplex PCR, and TCRdb's table has in-frame clones only and misses some. The DNA gave D and trimming, while V, J and clone size come from that table. The table includes some 170,000 clones, roughly 86% detected once. Germline V CDR1 and CDR2: MNHEY, SVGAGI. V lost 7 bases, J lost 6 bases, and 18 bases lay in between. The CDR3 sequence is 14 residues long. The chain employs TRBV6-5 and TRBJ1-1; tentative D call: TRBD1 (5 bases). Input material: peripheral blood. This clonotype was sampled from a woman aged 45-60 years with acute or convalescent COVID-19. CDR3 in amino acids: CASTTLGAFAEAFF. Written as DNA, the CDR3 is TGTGCCAGCACGACGTTAGGGGCGTTCGCTGAAGCTTTCTTT.